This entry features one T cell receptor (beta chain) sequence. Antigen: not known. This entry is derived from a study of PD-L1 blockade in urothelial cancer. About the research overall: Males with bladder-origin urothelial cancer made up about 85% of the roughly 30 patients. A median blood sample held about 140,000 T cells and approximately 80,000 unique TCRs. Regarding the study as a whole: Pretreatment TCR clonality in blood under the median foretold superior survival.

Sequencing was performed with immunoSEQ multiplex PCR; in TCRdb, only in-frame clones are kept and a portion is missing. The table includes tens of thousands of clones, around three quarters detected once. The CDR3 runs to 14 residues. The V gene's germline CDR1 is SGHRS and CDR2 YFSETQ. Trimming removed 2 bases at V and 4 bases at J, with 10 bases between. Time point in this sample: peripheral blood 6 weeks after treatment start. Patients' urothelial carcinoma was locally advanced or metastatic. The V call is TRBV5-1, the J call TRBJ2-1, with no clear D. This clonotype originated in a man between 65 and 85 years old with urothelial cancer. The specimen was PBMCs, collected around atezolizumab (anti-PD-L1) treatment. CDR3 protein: CASSLETFYNEQFF. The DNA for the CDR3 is TGCGCCAGCAGCTTAGAGACATTTTACAATGAGCAGTTCTTC.